The T cell receptor beta chain under discussion was sequenced for a study of blood T cell repertoires in COVID-19. Across the study: The samples span acute and convalescent COVID-19 from the United States, Italy and Spain. PBMCs, B-cell-depleted T cells, or T cells provided the cDNA or gDNA that made up the material.

This CDR3 has 16 amino acids. Germline CDR1 and CDR2: LGHNT and FRNRAP. V lost 1 base and J 5 bases, leaving 17 bases between the germline ends. Source study methods: Quantification of nucleated cells was approximated via reference gene primer amplification. TCRdb's table, derived via immunoSEQ multiplex PCR, lists solely in-frame clones and lacks some. That table is the source of V, J and clone size, and D and trimming were worked out from the DNA. The sample carries more than 200,000 clones, 70% to 90% recorded once. The rearrangement uses TRBV12-5 and TRBJ1-2, with a possible D match to TRBD1 (5 bases). The sequenced sample consisted of peripheral blood. This TCR came from a man aged 18 to 29 with active or convalescent COVID-19. This chain's CDR3 is CASGLGLPLRGYGYTF. The DNA of the CDR3 is TGTGCTAGTGGTTTGGGATTGCCTCTAAGGGGATATGGCTACACCTTC.